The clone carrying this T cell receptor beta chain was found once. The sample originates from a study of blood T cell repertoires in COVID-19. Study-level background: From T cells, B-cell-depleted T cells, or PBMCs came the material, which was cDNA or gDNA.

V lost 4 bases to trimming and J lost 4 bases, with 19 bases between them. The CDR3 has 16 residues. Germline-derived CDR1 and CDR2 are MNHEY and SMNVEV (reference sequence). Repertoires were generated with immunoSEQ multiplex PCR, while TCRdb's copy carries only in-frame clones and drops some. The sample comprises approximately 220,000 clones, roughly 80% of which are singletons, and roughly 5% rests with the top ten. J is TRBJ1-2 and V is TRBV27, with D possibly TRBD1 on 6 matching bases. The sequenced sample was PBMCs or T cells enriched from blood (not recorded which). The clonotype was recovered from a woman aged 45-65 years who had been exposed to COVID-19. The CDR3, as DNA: TGTGCCAGCAGTTCGAGCCCCCCGGGACATTCCTATGGCTACACCTTC. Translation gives CASSSSPPGHSYGYTF.